This is a list of T cell receptor beta chains from one sample in a study of T-cell memory formation after mild COVID-19. TCRdb redid the calling of the 5' RACE reads with MiXCR, one entry per CDR3 protein. Among 150,000 to 200,000 distinct CDR3 sequences listed, 13% to 15% were seen once. The sequenced material came from PBMCs or a T cell subset sorted from them (not recorded which). The receptor source for this set is an adult woman who had mild COVID-19 (a few samples of this study predate the infection). Cell type and time point are not known. Each CDR3 is given with its conserved first and last residue. A D gene is named only where the DNA matches it firmly. Clone size is given for some rows only: seen once, a few or many times, or a class if the clone is expanded.

. TRBJ1-3 few TRBV5-5 TGTGCCAGCAGCTCCGGGTGGGGTGGGAGCTCTGGAAACACCATATATTTT CASSSGWGGSSGNTIYF
TRBD1 TRBJ2-7 . TRBV4-3 TGCGCCAGCAGCCAAGGCACTCCGGGACAGGGGTACGAGCAGTACTTC CASSQGTPGQGYEQYF
. TRBJ1-5 . TRBV5-1 TGCGCCAGCAGCCAGGGGTCTGATCAGCCCCAGCATTTT CASSQGSDQPQHF
TRBD1 TRBJ1-1 once TRBV6-5 TGTGCCAGCAGCGGACAGGCGAACACTGAAGCTTTCTTT CASSGQANTEAFF
. TRBJ2-7 few TRBV5-1 TGCGCCAGCAGATACGACGGAGCCTACGAGCAGTACTTC CASRYDGAYEQYF
. TRBJ2-1 . TRBV6-4 TGTGCCAGCGCTTCTTCCCCAGCAGAATGGAATGAGCAGTTCTTC CASASSPAEWNEQFF
. TRBJ2-3 . TRBV25-1 TGTGCCAGCAGTGAAAATGAGCGACCCACAGATACGCAGTATTTT CASSENERPTDTQYF
TRBD1 TRBJ1-6 few TRBV2 TGTGCCAGCAGTGAACGCCGACAGGGGGCAGGTTCACCCCTCCACTTT CASSERRQGAGSPLHF
TRBD2 TRBJ2-7 . TRBV7-8 TGTGCCAGCAGCTCTAGCGGGCCCTCCTACGAGCAGTACTTC CASSSSGPSYEQYF
. TRBJ2-7 . TRBV15 TGTGCCACCAGCAGCCTAGGTTACGAGCAGTACTTC CATSSLGYEQYF
TRBD1 TRBJ2-3 . TRBV27 TGTGCCAGCAGTTTATCGCTGGGGACAGGGCCAGATACGCAGTATTTT CASSLSLGTGPDTQYF
. TRBJ2-7 few TRBV27 TGTGCCAGCAGTCGCCCCCGGGCAGGGGTGGACGAGCAGTACTTC CASSRPRAGVDEQYF
. TRBJ2-7 . TRBV4-1 TGCGCCAGCAGTCGCGGGCTGGTCGTCAAGGACGAGCAGTACTTC CASSRGLVVKDEQYF
TRBD1 TRBJ2-1 few TRBV7-2 TGTGCCAGCAGCTTAAATGGACAGGGACCCTACAATGAGCAGTTCTTC CASSLNGQGPYNEQFF